This T cell receptor (beta chain) was identified during a study of radiotherapy plus CTLA-4 blockade in lung cancer. The study's findings and limits: It was early blood T cell clone dynamics, with interferon-beta, that reportedly best predicted response.

Sequenced by immunoSEQ multiplex PCR; TCRdb stores in-frame clones only, minus some. This table holds about 93,000 clones, about 90% found once. CDR3 length: 15 amino acids. Germline assignment: CDR1 MNHEY and CDR2 SVGAGI. Trimming removed 5 bases at V and 6 bases at J, with 18 bases between. Comment on this clone: The antigen is undetermined.

The receptor's source is a human donor with non-small cell lung cancer that progressed on radiotherapy plus ipilimumab. The specimen comprised peripheral blood, sampled from a patient treated with radiotherapy plus ipilimumab. J is TRBJ2-3 and V is TRBV6-5, with D tentatively TRBD1 (6 bases). This chain's CDR3 is CASSTGTDRLDTQYF. CDR3 bases: TGTGCCAGCAGTACCGGAACCGACAGGTTGGATACGCAGTATTTT.